This TCR beta chain was identified in a study of CD8 T cells in ankylosing spondylitis. The germline CDR1 and CDR2 sequences are SGHDT and YYEEEE. The CDR3 spans 15 residues. With 7 bases removed from V and 7 bases from J, the gap between germline ends came to 18 bases. The table lists this clonotype with a few counts. The target antigen is unknown. In making TCR beta libraries, quantitative 5'-RACE with molecular barcodes was used. TCRdb called the 5' RACE reads again in MiXCR, with one record for every CDR3 protein. The data contain hundreds of thousands of distinct CDR3 sequences, 12% of them seen just once; the ten biggest clones take up just over 0.5%. Points from the study as a whole: Matched ankylosing spondylitis synovial fluid reportedly contained a significantly enriched population of disease-linked clones. A motif in TCR beta, a set of eight or nine highly homologous variants, appeared characteristic of ankylosing spondylitis blood. The disease-linked clones had a CD8+ phenotype and low blood frequencies. Some of the motif variants had earlier been found in reactive arthritis patients' fluid and blood.

V is TRBV5-6 and J is TRBJ1-6, with no clear D. Sequenced sample: blood, either unsorted or a sorted T cell fraction (not recorded which). This TCR was recovered from a male donor with ankylosing spondylitis. CDR3 in amino acids: CASQKRATRNSPLHF. CDR3 DNA: TGTGCCAGCCAAAAACGGGCGACTCGGAATTCACCCCTCCACTTT.